This T cell receptor (beta chain) stems from a study of response to subunit inactivated influenza vaccine. Study results and limitations: The authors suggested that few new T cells are recruited per seasonal influenza vaccination.

TCRdb reanalysed the RT-PCR reads using MiXCR and keeps one entry per CDR3 protein. The repertoire holds about 540,000 distinct CDR3 sequences, with 14% as singletons. As to this clonotype: Its target is unknown.

The clonotype comes from a man in his forties or fifties who received an inactivated influenza vaccine. This specimen consisted of PBMCs from blood, obtained approximately 13 days after vaccination.

CDR3: CASSYVQVLGYNSPLHF. CDR3 DNA sequence: TGTGCCAGCAGTTACGTACAGGTTTTAGGTTATAATTCACCCCTCCACTTT. The V gene is TRBV6-5, the J gene TRBJ1-6, with D perhaps TRBD1 (5 bases). Germline CDR1 and CDR2: MNHEY and SVGAGI. Trimming cost V 2 bases and J 4 bases, with 15 bases left between them. The CDR3 covers 17 residues.